These T cell receptor beta chains were read from a single sample in a study of blood T cell repertoires in COVID-19. Sequencing used immunoSEQ multiplex PCR; TCRdb keeps in-frame clones, though not all of them. Of 150,000 to 200,000 clones in the sample, about four fifths were seen once. Material: peripheral blood. These receptors were obtained from a man aged 55 to 70 with active or convalescent COVID-19. The CDR3 runs from the conserved cysteine through the conserved F or W. Each record gives: J gene, V gene, D gene, clone size, CDR3 protein, CDR3 DNA. The D gene is left open where the match is weak. Rows give clone size only sometimes, using once, few, many, or a class for an expanded clone.

j_call: TRBJ1-2; v_call: TRBV6-4; d_call: TRBD1; clone_size: once; cdr3_aa: CASRPSLTGNYGYTF; cdr3_nt: TGTGCCAGCAGACCCTCTTTGACAGGGAACTATGGCTACACCTTC
j_call: TRBJ1-2; v_call: TRBV9; d_call: -; clone_size: -; cdr3_aa: CASSAGDAGTYGYTF; cdr3_nt: TGTGCCAGCAGCGCAGGGGACGCGGGTACCTATGGCTACACCTTC
j_call: TRBJ1-4; v_call: TRBV19; d_call: -; clone_size: -; cdr3_aa: CASSMGRAGEKLFF; cdr3_nt: TGTGCCAGTAGTATGGGCAGGGCGGGAGAAAAACTGTTTTTT
j_call: TRBJ2-7; v_call: TRBV28; d_call: -; clone_size: -; cdr3_aa: CASSGGDRTYEQYF; cdr3_nt: TGTGCCAGCAGCGGGGGGGACAGAACCTACGAGCAGTACTTC
j_call: TRBJ2-7; v_call: TRBV9; d_call: -; clone_size: -; cdr3_aa: CASSPDGGTYEQYF; cdr3_nt: TGTGCCAGCAGCCCTGATGGTGGGACTTACGAGCAGTACTTC
j_call: TRBJ2-2; v_call: TRBV24-1; d_call: TRBD2; clone_size: -; cdr3_aa: CATSDRTSGIDTGELFF; cdr3_nt: TGTGCCACCAGTGACCGGACTAGCGGGATAGACACCGGGGAGCTGTTTTTT
j_call: TRBJ1-2; v_call: TRBV5-1; d_call: -; clone_size: few; cdr3_aa: CASSPGQSYGYTF; cdr3_nt: TGCGCCAGCAGCCCAGGACAGTCGTATGGCTACACCTTC
j_call: TRBJ1-5; v_call: TRBV6-1; d_call: TRBD1; clone_size: -; cdr3_aa: CASSAGQGGFMGNQPQHF; cdr3_nt: TGTGCCAGCAGTGCCGGACAGGGGGGATTTATGGGCAATCAGCCCCAGCATTTT
j_call: TRBJ1-1; v_call: TRBV7-2; d_call: -; clone_size: -; cdr3_aa: CASSLVPYGQGADTEAFF; cdr3_nt: TGTGCCAGCAGCTTAGTTCCCTACGGACAAGGGGCTGACACTGAAGCTTTCTTT
j_call: TRBJ1-1; v_call: TRBV7-9; d_call: -; clone_size: few; cdr3_aa: CASSLETGNTEAFF; cdr3_nt: TGTGCCAGCAGCTTAGAGACAGGGAACACTGAAGCTTTCTTT
j_call: TRBJ2-3; v_call: TRBV11-2; d_call: -; clone_size: -; cdr3_aa: CASSLEGRGLADTQYF; cdr3_nt: TGTGCCAGCAGCTTAGAGGGCAGGGGATTGGCAGATACGCAGTATTTT
j_call: TRBJ2-7; v_call: TRBV10-1; d_call: -; clone_size: -; cdr3_aa: CASSGGAASSYEQYF; cdr3_nt: TGCGCCAGCAGTGGAGGCGCCGCCAGCTCCTACGAGCAGTACTTC
j_call: TRBJ2-7; v_call: TRBV5-5; d_call: -; clone_size: -; cdr3_aa: CASSFSWDLFGNEQYF; cdr3_nt: TGTGCCAGCAGCTTCTCCTGGGACTTGTTTGGCAACGAGCAGTACTTC
j_call: TRBJ2-5; v_call: TRBV5-1; d_call: -; clone_size: -; cdr3_aa: CASSFTGPETQYF; cdr3_nt: TGCGCCAGCAGCTTCACAGGGCCGGAGACCCAGTACTTC
j_call: TRBJ2-3; v_call: TRBV12-5; d_call: TRBD2; clone_size: -; cdr3_aa: CASGLGSGGTDTQYF; cdr3_nt: TGTGCTAGTGGTTTGGGTAGCGGGGGCACAGATACGCAGTATTTT
j_call: TRBJ2-5; v_call: TRBV25-1; d_call: -; clone_size: -; cdr3_aa: CASGAREGSSGETQYF; cdr3_nt: TGTGCCAGCGGAGCCCGCGAGGGTTCGAGTGGAGAGACCCAGTACTTC
j_call: TRBJ2-1; v_call: TRBV7-3; d_call: TRBD1; clone_size: -; cdr3_aa: CASSLGQGVGEQFF; cdr3_nt: TGTGCCAGCAGCTTAGGACAGGGGGTTGGTGAGCAGTTCTTC
j_call: TRBJ1-2; v_call: TRBV5-6; d_call: -; clone_size: -; cdr3_aa: CASSLRGGGYTF; cdr3_nt: TGTGCCAGCAGCTTGAGGGGTGGTGGCTACACCTTC
j_call: TRBJ2-5; v_call: TRBV3-1/TRBV3-2; d_call: -; clone_size: -; cdr3_aa: CASSYFAGWETQYF; cdr3_nt: TGTGCCAGCAGCTACTTTGCGGGGTGGGAGACCCAGTACTTC
j_call: TRBJ2-7; v_call: TRBV4-1; d_call: TRBD1; clone_size: -; cdr3_aa: CASRRDRDTYEQYF; cdr3_nt: TGCGCCAGCCGCCGGGACAGGGACACCTACGAGCAGTACTTC
j_call: TRBJ1-5; v_call: TRBV12-5; d_call: -; clone_size: -; cdr3_aa: CASGQDSNQPQHF; cdr3_nt: TGTGCTAGTGGCCAGGATAGCAATCAGCCCCAGCATTTT
j_call: TRBJ2-4; v_call: TRBV11-2; d_call: -; clone_size: once; cdr3_aa: CASSAGIRNIQYF; cdr3_nt: TGTGCCAGCAGCGCAGGGATCCGGAACATTCAGTACTTC
j_call: TRBJ1-1; v_call: TRBV5-6; d_call: -; clone_size: -; cdr3_aa: CASSSWGLSGTEAFF; cdr3_nt: TGTGCCAGCAGCTCCTGGGGCTTATCGGGCACTGAAGCTTTCTTT
j_call: TRBJ2-7; v_call: TRBV4-2; d_call: TRBD2; clone_size: once; cdr3_aa: CASSPRAGGAYEQYF; cdr3_nt: TGTGCCAGCAGCCCTCGGGCGGGAGGGGCCTACGAGCAGTACTTC
j_call: TRBJ1-2; v_call: TRBV10-1; d_call: -; clone_size: few; cdr3_aa: CASSEGQSYGYTF; cdr3_nt: TGCGCCAGCAGTGAGGGACAGAGCTATGGCTACACCTTC
j_call: TRBJ2-2; v_call: TRBV3-1/TRBV3-2; d_call: -; clone_size: -; cdr3_aa: CASSQVDWELFF; cdr3_nt: TGTGCCAGCAGCCAAGTCGACTGGGAGCTGTTTTTT
j_call: TRBJ1-2; v_call: TRBV5-1; d_call: -; clone_size: -; cdr3_aa: CASSSPGMRGYTF; cdr3_nt: TGCGCCAGCAGCTCCCCGGGGATGCGAGGCTACACCTTC
j_call: TRBJ2-7; v_call: TRBV3-1/TRBV3-2; d_call: -; clone_size: -; cdr3_aa: CASSQSDEQYF; cdr3_nt: TGTGCCAGCAGCCAATCCGACGAGCAGTACTTC
j_call: TRBJ1-1; v_call: TRBV6-2/TRBV6-3; d_call: -; clone_size: many; cdr3_aa: CASSYETGNTEAFF; cdr3_nt: TGTGCCAGCAGTTATGAGACGGGGAACACTGAAGCTTTCTTT
j_call: TRBJ1-6; v_call: TRBV9; d_call: -; clone_size: few; cdr3_aa: CASSVAPNSPLHF; cdr3_nt: TGTGCCAGCAGCGTAGCCCCAAATTCACCCCTCCACTTT
j_call: TRBJ1-6; v_call: TRBV12-2; d_call: -; clone_size: -; cdr3_aa: CASRLGSYNSPLHF; cdr3_nt: TGTGCAAGTCGCTTAGGCAGCTATAATTCACCCCTCCACTTT
j_call: TRBJ2-7; v_call: TRBV6-1; d_call: -; clone_size: -; cdr3_aa: CASIRQRGGAYEQYF; cdr3_nt: TGTGCCAGCATTCGTCAGCGAGGAGGAGCCTACGAGCAGTACTTC
j_call: TRBJ1-2; v_call: TRBV19; d_call: -; clone_size: -; cdr3_aa: CASRMETNYGYTF; cdr3_nt: TGTGCCAGTAGGATGGAGACTAACTATGGCTACACCTTC
j_call: TRBJ2-7; v_call: TRBV27; d_call: -; clone_size: -; cdr3_aa: CASSPPVGEQYF; cdr3_nt: TGTGCCAGCAGTCCCCCCGTCGGCGAGCAGTACTTC
j_call: TRBJ1-4; v_call: TRBV18; d_call: -; clone_size: -; cdr3_aa: CASSPQATNEKLFF; cdr3_nt: TGTGCCAGCTCACCGCAGGCAACTAATGAAAAACTGTTTTTT
j_call: TRBJ1-2; v_call: TRBV6-5; d_call: TRBD1; clone_size: few; cdr3_aa: CASTVTGASYGYTF; cdr3_nt: TGTGCCAGCACCGTGACAGGGGCCAGCTATGGCTACACCTTC
j_call: TRBJ2-1; v_call: TRBV5-1; d_call: TRBD2; clone_size: -; cdr3_aa: CASSLAGLAGLNEQFF; cdr3_nt: TGCGCCAGCAGCCTCGCGGGACTAGCGGGTCTTAATGAGCAGTTCTTC
j_call: TRBJ2-7; v_call: TRBV2; d_call: -; clone_size: few; cdr3_aa: CASGQYEQYF; cdr3_nt: TGTGCCAGCGGACAGTACGAGCAGTACTTC
j_call: TRBJ2-3; v_call: TRBV5-1; d_call: TRBD2; clone_size: -; cdr3_aa: CASSGLAGGRDTQYF; cdr3_nt: TGCGCCAGCAGCGGACTAGCGGGGGGGCGGGATACGCAGTATTTT
j_call: TRBJ2-7; v_call: TRBV21-1; d_call: -; clone_size: -; cdr3_aa: CASSAKRVSGGPLSYEQYF; cdr3_nt: TGTGCCAGCAGCGCAAAGAGGGTAAGCGGGGGGCCACTCTCCTACGAGCAGTACTTC
j_call: TRBJ2-5; v_call: TRBV6-1; d_call: -; clone_size: -; cdr3_aa: CASSEFQRETQYF; cdr3_nt: TGTGCCAGCAGTGAATTCCAGCGGGAGACCCAGTACTTC
j_call: TRBJ1-5; v_call: TRBV5-6; d_call: TRBD1; clone_size: -; cdr3_aa: CASSLLDRGINQPQHF; cdr3_nt: TGTGCCAGCAGCTTACTCGACAGGGGGATCAATCAGCCCCAGCATTTT
j_call: TRBJ2-7; v_call: TRBV7-9; d_call: TRBD2; clone_size: -; cdr3_aa: CASSYSSGSSYEQYF; cdr3_nt: TGTGCCAGCAGCTACTCTAGCGGAAGCTCCTACGAGCAGTACTTC